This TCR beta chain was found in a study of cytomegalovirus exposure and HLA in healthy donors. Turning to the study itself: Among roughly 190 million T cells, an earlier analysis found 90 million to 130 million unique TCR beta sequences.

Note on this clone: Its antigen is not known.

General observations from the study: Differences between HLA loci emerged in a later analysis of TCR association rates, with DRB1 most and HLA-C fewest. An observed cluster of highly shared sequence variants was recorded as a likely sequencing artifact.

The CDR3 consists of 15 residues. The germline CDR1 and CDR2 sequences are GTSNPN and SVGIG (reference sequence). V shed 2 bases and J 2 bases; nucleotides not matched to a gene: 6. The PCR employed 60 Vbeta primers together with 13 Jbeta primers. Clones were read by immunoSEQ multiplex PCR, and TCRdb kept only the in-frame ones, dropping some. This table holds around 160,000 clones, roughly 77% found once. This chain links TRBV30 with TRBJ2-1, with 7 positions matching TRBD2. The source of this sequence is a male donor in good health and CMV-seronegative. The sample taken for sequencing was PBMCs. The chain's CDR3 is CAWSLVAGTYNEQFF. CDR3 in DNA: TGTGCCTGGAGTCTGGTAGCGGGTACCTACAATGAGCAGTTCTTC. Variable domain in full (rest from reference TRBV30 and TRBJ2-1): SQTIHQWPATLVQPVGSPLSLECTVEGTSNPNLYWYRQAAGRGLQLLFYSVGIGQISSEVPQNLSASRPQDRQFILSSKKLLLSDSGFYLCAWSLVAGTYNEQFFGPGTRLTVL.